Given below is one TCR beta chain in context. This receptor's antigen is unknown. No per-base quality is available; no much larger clone lies one base away. CDR1 MNHEY and CDR2 SVGAGI are derived from the germline V gene. Including the terminal cysteine and phenylalanine, the CDR3 comprises 14 residues. The entry retains the CDR3 DNA only, 42 bases that are in frame from base 1. V lost 5 bases and J lost 0 bases; the stretch between them is 8 bases long. TCRbeta CDR3 regions were amplified from genomic DNA by means of the immunoSEQ Assay, a bias-controlled multiplex PCR. Under the source paper's analysis protocol: Within the assay, amplification of reference gene primers was used to estimate how many nucleated cells each sample contained. To quantify the absolute abundance of each unique TCRbeta CDR3 rearrangement, sequence reads were collapsed and filtered. For each sample, productive Simpson clonality was calculated as the square root of Simpson's diversity index over productive rearrangements. TCRdb's version of the immuneACCESS table is confined to in-frame rearrangements and falls short of the full clone set. An unresolved V gene accounts for under half of the shortfall where checked; the remainder is of unknown origin. Clone size and V and J calls were adopted from that table, with D and trimming inferred from the DNA. Recorded for this sample are about 260,000 clones; 80% to 90% of them occurred a single time. The ten largest clonotypes hold 10% of the sample.

These data come from a study of blood T cell repertoires in COVID-19 (dated by TCRdb to the early 2020s). Some background on the complete study: Samples covering the acute and convalescent phases of COVID-19 were provided by collaborators in the United States, Italy and Spain. The prospective study material was composed of cDNA or gDNA derived from T cells, B-cell-depleted T cells, or PBMCs. Deeply sampled blood TCRbeta repertoires from subjects exposed to, actively infected with, or recovered from COVID-19 were included in the dataset. A freely available public database, intended as a resource for researchers studying the immune response to SARS-CoV-2, is where the repertoires were released. The samples were drawn from the first 160 participants of the ongoing ImmuneRACE study and from some 1,300 subjects provided by 6 global collaborators. Nearly every sample came with metadata listing a de-identified subject ID, COVID-19 status, age in years and sex. HLA class I and class II types, where available, came from metadata supplied by the sample provider rather than from assay-based typing.

One collaborating source in Seattle enrolled patients during active infection and followed them longitudinally through the course of disease. The collaborating institutions used their own protocols to collect whole blood in K2EDTA tubes. For TCRbeta analysis, collaborator samples were shipped as frozen whole blood, as isolated PBMCs, or as DNA extracted from either sample type. The full study reports these points: The amount of clinical and demographic metadata varied by source and participant and was provided uncurated.

The receptor was derived from a woman aged 70-85 years with COVID-19, enrolled during active disease. The sequence links TRBV6-5 to TRBJ1-5; the D segment cannot be called with confidence. Sequenced sample: peripheral blood. The sequenced DNA: TGTGCCAGCAGTCCGAGCGTTAGCAATCAGCCCCAGCATTTT. Its protein product is CASSPSVSNQPQHF.